This entry lists 30 T cell receptor beta chains sequenced from one sample in a study of blood T cell repertoires in COVID-19. Produced via immunoSEQ multiplex PCR; TCRdb's table is partial and in-frame only. The repertoire has 140,000 or so clones, 79% of them found once; the top ten carry 5%. Material: peripheral blood. Source of these receptors: a woman in her 70s with COVID-19, enrolled during active disease.

This clone came up a few times. This chain uses TRBV18 with TRBJ1-2, with 9 positions matching TRBD1. Per the germline V gene, CDR1 is KGHSH and CDR2 is LQKENI. The CDR3 totals 15 residues. Trimming cost V 3 bases and J 2 bases; bases outside gene matches: 4. DNA of the CDR3: TGTGCCAGCTCACCGGGGACAGGGTTCAACTATGGCTACACCTTC. Protein: CASSPGTGFNYGYTF.

In this sample, this clone turned up once. The chain couples TRBV12-3 or TRBV12-4 to TRBJ1-6; a weak D match, TRBD1 (6 bases). Trimming cost V 5 bases and J 14 bases, with 16 bases left between them. The CDR3 length is 13 residues. In DNA form, the CDR3 reads TGTGCCAGCAGTGTCTCAGGGGCTCGGACCCTCCACTTT. Amino acid sequence: CASSVSGARTLHF.

The chain links TRBV5-1 to TRBJ1-6; no firm D call. Germline assignment: CDR1 SGHRS and CDR2 YFSETQ. Deletions cut 2 bases from V and 8 bases from J, with 11 bases between. CDR3 size: 14 residues. In DNA, the CDR3 is TGCGCCAGCAGCTTTGACGGCGGCGATTCACCCCTCCACTTT. Protein sequence: CASSFDGGDSPLHF.

This clone was seen ten or more times. The chain carries TRBV29-1 and TRBJ2-7; D may be TRBD1 (6 bases). Germline loops: CDR1 SQVTM, CDR2 ANQGSEA. V was trimmed by 7 bases and J by 3 bases, leaving 7 bases between them. The CDR3 contains 10 residues. CDR3 sequence (DNA): TGCAGCGACAGGGACTACGAGCAGTACTTC. Translated: CSDRDYEQYF.

The CDR3 nucleotides read TGTGCCAGCAGCTCATCGGACAGCCAGGCTCGGTATGGCTACACCTTC. Encoded protein: CASSSSDSQARYGYTF. The chain is built from TRBV11-2 and TRBJ1-2, with D perhaps TRBD1 (6 bases). The CDR3 contains 16 residues. Germline V gene sequence: CDR1 SGHAT, CDR2 FQNNGV. Trimming pared 4 bases from V and 5 bases from J, leaving 20 bases between.

The genes are TRBV3-1 (or the pseudogene TRBV3-2) and TRBJ2-1, with 12 bases matching TRBD2. The CDR3 loop spans 14 amino acids. V gave up 4 bases and J gave up 12 bases; unmatched junction bases: 7. CDR1 is LGHDT and CDR2 is YNNKEL in the germline V gene (reference sequence). The CDR3 DNA reads as TGTGCCAGCAGCCTTTCTTCTAGCGGGGGGGCGCAGTTCTTC. It codes for CASSLSSSGGAQFF.

The chain combines TRBV28 with TRBJ2-7; 7 bases agree with TRBD1. The germline gives CDR1 MDHEN, CDR2 SYDVKM. The J segment lost 0 bases and the V segment lost 5 bases, leaving 7 bases of the junction unmatched. CDR3 size: 15 residues. This CDR3 is CASSVDRSNSYEQYF. DNA for the CDR3: TGTGCCAGCAGTGTGGACAGGTCCAACTCCTACGAGCAGTACTTC.

The V gene is TRBV7-6, the J gene TRBJ2-2, with 7 bases identical to TRBD2. In germline, CDR1 is SGHVS, CDR2 FNYEAQ. This CDR3 has 16 amino acids. V dropped 2 bases and J dropped 7; count of bases not matched to a gene: 10. The CDR3 DNA reads TGTGCCAGCAGCTTATCCGCAGGGAGGGGAATCGGGGAGCTGTTTTTT. This encodes CASSLSAGRGIGELFF. The full variable domain, its missing parts supplied by reference TRBV7-6 and TRBJ2-2, is GAGVSQSPRYKVTKRGQDVALRCDPISGHVSLYWYRQALGQGPEFLTYFNYEAQQDKSGLPNDRFSAERPEGSISTLTIQRTEQRDSAMYRCASSLSAGRGIGELFFGEGSRLTVL.

This rearrangement joins TRBV2 to TRBJ2-4, with 8 bases identical to TRBD1. After removal of 5 bases from V and 1 base from J, the junction contained 7 bases not matched to a gene. The V gene's germline CDR1 is SNHLY and CDR2 FYNNEI. The CDR3 sequence is 16 residues long. Here the CDR3 DNA reads TGTGCCAGCAGTCCCAGGGGGCAAGGGGCCAAAAACATTCAGTACTTC. This encodes CASSPRGQGAKNIQYF.

The gene calls are TRBV12-3 or TRBV12-4 and TRBJ1-1; D is unresolved. CDR3 length: 13 residues. Trimming shortened V by 6 bases and J by 0 bases, and 8 bases separated the two germline ends. The CDR3 is CASRVGVNTEAFF. The DNA for the CDR3 is TGTGCCAGCAGAGTGGGAGTGAACACTGAAGCTTTCTTT.

This clone came up once. This chain links TRBV19 with TRBJ1-4; 8 nucleotides align to TRBD1. Trimming removed 3 bases from V and 8 bases from J; junction bases left unmatched: 5. Germline CDR1 and CDR2: LNHDA and SQIVND (reference sequence). This CDR3 contains 14 residues. CDR3 sequence (DNA): TGTGCCAGTAGTATTCAGGGGGCTGTCGAAAAACTGTTTTTT. It specifies CASSIQGAVEKLFF. Complete variable domain (other parts from reference TRBV19 and TRBJ1-4): DGGITQSPKYLFRKEGQNVTLSCEQNLNHDAMYWYRQDPGQGLRLIYYSQIVNDFQKGDIAEGYSVSREKKESFPLTVTSAQKNPTAFYLCASSIQGAVEKLFFGSGTQLSVL.

V usage is TRBV6-2 or TRBV6-3 and J usage is TRBJ1-5; no firm D call. The CDR3 runs 14 residues. Germline V CDR1 and CDR2: MNHEY, SVGEGT. V was trimmed by 5 bases and J by 0 bases, leaving 8 bases between them. The chain's CDR3 is CASSTEISNQPQHF. The CDR3 DNA is TGTGCCAGCAGTACAGAGATTAGCAATCAGCCCCAGCATTTT.

This clone has more than one count but fewer than ten. The chain is built from TRBV19 and TRBJ2-7; TRBD1 matches 10 bases. The CDR3 spans 13 residues. Germline V lookup: CDR1 LNHDA, CDR2 SQIVND (reference sequence). Trimming cost V 7 bases and J 4 bases; bases outside gene matches: 4. The chain's CDR3 is CASKGQGKYEQYF. The DNA of the CDR3 is TGTGCCAGTAAGGGACAGGGGAAGTACGAGCAGTACTTC. Complete variable domain (other parts from reference TRBV19 and TRBJ2-7): DGGITQSPKYLFRKEGQNVTLSCEQNLNHDAMYWYRQDPGQGLRLIYYSQIVNDFQKGDIAEGYSVSREKKESFPLTVTSAQKNPTAFYLCASKGQGKYEQYFGPGTRLTVT.

This chain's CDR3 is CSASLDPGQLNYGYTF. The DNA for the CDR3 is TGCAGTGCTAGTCTTGATCCGGGACAGCTGAACTATGGCTACACCTTC. The chain uses TRBV20-1 and TRBJ1-2, with TRBD1 matching 7 bases. Germline values: CDR1 DFQATT, CDR2 SNEGSKA (reference sequence). The CDR3 is 16 residues long. The V gene end was trimmed by 3 bases and the J gene end by 2 bases; junction bases not matched to a gene: 12.

This rearrangement joins TRBV6-5 to TRBJ2-7, with 7 bases lining up with TRBD1. The J segment lost 6 bases and the V segment lost 2 bases, leaving 10 bases of the junction unmatched. This CDR3 comprises 15 residues. Germline V gene lookup returns CDR1 MNHEY and CDR2 SVGAGI. CDR3: CASSYGDREWGEQYF. DNA of the CDR3: TGTGCCAGCAGTTACGGTGACAGGGAATGGGGCGAGCAGTACTTC.

V gene TRBV2 combines with J gene TRBJ2-3; 12 bases line up with TRBD2. Germline-derived CDR1 and CDR2 are SNHLY and FYNNEI. J was trimmed by 7 bases and V by 6 bases; bases with no gene match: 11. The CDR3 runs 16 residues. CDR3 sequence (DNA): TGTGCCAGCAGCCCGTCTAGCGGGGGGGCATTAAATACGCAGTATTTT. This gives the protein CASSPSSGGALNTQYF.

The chain uses TRBV6-1 and TRBJ2-1; 9 positions match TRBD1. The CDR3 extends over 16 amino acids. The junction had 5 bases not matched to a gene; V was cut back by 3 bases and J by 2 bases. CDR1 and CDR2 (germline): MNHNS, SASEGT. CDR3 protein: CASSEDRGYTYNEQFF. Here the CDR3 DNA reads TGTGCCAGCAGTGAGGACAGGGGATATACCTACAATGAGCAGTTCTTC.

The J gene is TRBJ2-5, the V gene TRBV15, with D unclear. Germline CDR1 is LNHNV and CDR2 is YYDKDF (reference sequence). V dropped 5 bases and J dropped 3 bases, with 10 bases sitting between them. The CDR3 totals 13 residues. Here the CDR3 DNA reads TGTGCCACCAGCGTGGGCTTTAAAGAGACCCAGTACTTC. Translated, it gives CATSVGFKETQYF.

CDR3 sequence: CSAYDNYGYTF. The CDR3 DNA follows: TGCAGTGCCTACGATAACTATGGCTACACCTTC. This chain uses TRBV20-1 with TRBJ1-2; D is uncertain. CDR1 and CDR2 from the germline V gene are DFQATT and SNEGSKA (reference sequence). The CDR3 length is 11 residues. Trimming took 6 bases from V and 1 from J, leaving 6 bases between them.

The V and J genes are TRBV6-2 or TRBV6-3 and TRBJ1-5; D is undetermined. CDR1 and CDR2 (germline): MNHEY, SVGEGT. Trimming cost V 3 bases and J 6 bases, with 9 bases left between them. The CDR3 totals 13 residues. CDR3 nucleotides: TGTGCCAGCAGTTATAGCGCGCGTCAGCCCCAGCATTTT. As protein: CASSYSARQPQHF.

The rearrangement joins TRBV21-1 to TRBJ1-5; TRBD1 is the table's D call, not checked against the DNA. TRBV21-1 is a documented pseudogene. The CDR3 runs 14 residues. The CDR3 DNA reads as TGTGCCAGCAAGGGGTCATCCCTGAGACAGCCCCAGCATTTT. It translates to CASKGSSLRQPQHF.

In this sample, this clone turned up a few times. The chain is built from TRBV4-1 and TRBJ1-5; a weak D match, TRBD1 (5 bases). CDR3 length: 17 amino acids. Germline V gene sequence: CDR1 MGHRA, CDR2 YSYEKL. The ends were cut back, 0 bases at V and 0 bases at J, with 12 bases in the middle. CDR3 in amino acids: CASSQDPGLASNQPQHF. CDR3 sequence (DNA): TGCGCCAGCAGCCAAGACCCGGGACTCGCTAGCAATCAGCCCCAGCATTTT.

The V call is TRBV5-4, the J call TRBJ1-2; D may be TRBD1 (6 bases). This CDR3 contains 15 residues. Germline V CDR1 and CDR2: SGHNT, YYREEE (reference sequence). Trimming took off 4 bases at V and 4 bases at J, with 17 bases between the two ends. DNA of the CDR3: TGTGCCAGCAGCCAAGGCGGGGGGCAAATCTATGGCTACACCTTC. This translates into CASSQGGGQIYGYTF.

V usage is TRBV6-5 and J usage is TRBJ2-7, with TRBD2 identical over 10 bases. Germline loops: CDR1 MNHEY, CDR2 SVGAGI. V lost 6 bases to trimming and J lost 3 bases; unmatched junction nucleotides: 8. This CDR3 is 15 amino acids long. CDR3 region: CASRKAGGPGYEQYF. The CDR3 DNA reads TGTGCCAGCAGAAAAGCGGGGGGGCCGGGCTACGAGCAGTACTTC.

This chain links TRBV5-1 with TRBJ2-5, with a weak D call TRBD1 (5 bases). Germline V CDR1 and CDR2: SGHRS, YFSETQ. V was clipped by 2 bases and J by 4 bases, with 9 bases between them. The CDR3 runs to 13 residues. The CDR3 sequence is CASSFGTGETQYF. The DNA of the CDR3 is TGCGCCAGCAGCTTCGGAACAGGAGAGACCCAGTACTTC. The full variable domain, completed using reference TRBV5-1 and TRBJ2-5, is KAGVTQTPRYLIKTRGQQVTLSCSPISGHRSVSWYQQTPGQGLQFLFEYFSETQRNKGNFPGRFSGRQFSNSRSEMNVSTLELGDSALYLCASSFGTGETQYFGPGTRLLVL.

V gene TRBV9 combines with J gene TRBJ2-5; D ambiguous. CDR3 size: 14 residues. The germline V gene has CDR1 SGDLS and CDR2 YYNGEE. V shed 4 bases and J shed 1 base, with 11 bases lying between them. CDR3 DNA sequence: TGTGCCAGCAGCTCTAGGCCCTCCCAAGAGACCCAGTACTTC. The encoded protein is CASSSRPSQETQYF. The entire variable domain, with the rest obtained from reference TRBV9 and TRBJ2-5, is as follows: DSGVTQTPKHLITATGQRVTLRCSPRSGDLSVYWYQQSLDQGLQFLIQYYNGEERAKGNILERFSAQQFPDLHSELNLSSLELGDSALYFCASSSRPSQETQYFGPGTRLLVL.

The chain links TRBV6-2 or TRBV6-3 to TRBJ2-1, with TRBD1 matching over 10 bases. CDR3 size: 15 residues. V lost 5 bases, J lost 7 bases, and 8 bases stayed unmatched. The V gene's germline CDR1 is MNHEY and CDR2 SVGEGT. The chain's CDR3 is CASSLPGQGMNEQFF. In DNA form, the CDR3 reads TGTGCCAGCAGTCTTCCGGGACAGGGGATGAATGAGCAGTTCTTC.

The genes are TRBV30 and TRBJ1-3; perhaps TRBD1 as D (5 bases). The V gene's germline CDR1 is GTSNPN and CDR2 SVGIG (reference sequence). The CDR3 consists of 11 residues. Trimming took off 3 bases at V and 15 bases at J, with 15 bases between the two ends. The CDR3: CAWSTTQGAYF. The CDR3 DNA is TGTGCCTGGAGCACCACCCAAGGGGCATATTTT.

CDR3 sequence reads: CASNPAASGGVTDTQYF. The CDR3 bases are TGCGCCAGCAATCCGGCGGCTAGCGGGGGGGTCACAGATACGCAGTATTTT. This chain uses TRBV5-1 with TRBJ2-3; TRBD2 aligns across 12 bases. CDR3 length equals 17 residues. CDR1 is SGHRS, CDR2 YFSETQ, per germline. Germline trimming cut 6 bases from V and 2 bases from J; bases unmatched to any gene: 10.

The chain employs TRBV28 and TRBJ1-1; the D gene is possibly TRBD1 (5 bases). Germline V gene sequence: CDR1 MDHEN, CDR2 SYDVKM. V lost 2 bases and J lost 11, with 12 bases in between. CDR3 size: 12 residues. The CDR3: CASSLTRVWAFF. In DNA, the CDR3 is TGTGCCAGCAGTTTAACCAGGGTTTGGGCTTTCTTT. Drawing the rest from reference TRBV28 and TRBJ1-1, the complete variable domain is DVKVTQSSRYLVKRTGEKVFLECVQDMDHENMFWYRQDPGLGLRLIYFSYDVKMKEKGDIPEGYSVSREKKERFSLILESASTNQTSMYLCASSLTRVWAFFGQGTRLTVV.